A single sample is the source of the 13 T cell receptor beta chains below, sequenced in a study of CD8+ T cells in alopecia areata. Reverse transcription of extracted RNA yielded cDNA, which provided the sequencing template. This table comes from immunoSEQ multiplex PCR, and its TCRdb copy is limited to in-frame clones, with some not included. Of 110,000 to 150,000 clones listed, about 60% are singletons. Sequenced material: CD4+ T cells sorted from blood, taken at week 0. Receptor source: a human donor with alopecia areata.

This clone was seen only a few times. The chain employs TRBV25-1 and TRBJ2-1; D perhaps matches TRBD2 (5 bases). Trimming cost V 8 bases and J 3 bases, with 8 bases left between them. In germline, CDR1 is MGHDK, CDR2 SYGVNS. The CDR3 has 12 residues. CDR3: CASSDYYNEQFF. As DNA, the CDR3 is TGTGCCAGCTCAGACTACTACAATGAGCAGTTCTTC.

Turning to this clone: No conserved phenylalanine or tryptophan ends this CDR3, so it is likely a read error. Because the CDR3's place on the DNA is in doubt, the DNA is left out and the CDR3 is given as listed by TCRdb. The chain employs TRBV6-1 and TRBJ2-7; TRBD1, the table's D call, was not compared with the DNA. Germline V gene sequence: CDR1 MNHNS, CDR2 SASEGT. The CDR3 has 14 amino acids, counting both end residues. The CDR3 region is CASSEAREDRVFVN.

This clone was seen more than once but under ten times. The rearrangement uses TRBV29-1 and TRBJ1-1; no firm D call. The CDR3 sequence is 13 residues long. The V and J ends lost 6 bases and 1 base respectively, with 12 bases between them. The germline gives CDR1 SQVTM, CDR2 ANQGSEA. The CDR3 region has the DNA TGCAGCGTATCACGGGGAAGGAACACTGAAGCTTTCTTT. It is translated as CSVSRGRNTEAFF.

This clone was seen just once. The chain combines TRBV7-8 with TRBJ1-2; TRBD1 is a possible D gene (5 bases). CDR3 length: 15 residues. The V gene's germline CDR1 is SGHVS and CDR2 FQNEAQ. Trimming shortened V by 5 bases and J by 0 bases, and 13 bases separated the two germline ends. In nucleotides, the CDR3 is TGTGCCAGCAGCCACCGACAGAACGCTAACTATGGCTACACCTTC. Its translation is CASSHRQNANYGYTF.

This clone was detected a few times. The rearrangement links TRBV7-9 to TRBJ1-1, with D uncertain. The CDR3 totals 13 residues. The ends were cut back, 1 base at V and 3 bases at J, with 6 bases in the middle. Germline V gives CDR1 SEHNR, CDR2 FQNEAQ (reference sequence). The CDR3: CASSLVGDTEAFF. In DNA form, the CDR3 reads TGTGCCAGCAGCTTAGTCGGTGACACTGAAGCTTTCTTT. Looking up the rest from reference TRBV7-9 and TRBJ1-1 gives the full variable domain: DTGVSQNPRHKITKRGQNVTFRCDPISEHNRLYWYRQTLGQGPEFLTYFQNEAQLEKSRLLSDRFSAERPKGSFSTLEIQRTEQGDSAMYLCASSLVGDTEAFFGQGTRLTVV.

The chain has TRBV6-5 and TRBJ1-5; possibly TRBD1 for D (5 bases). CDR1 and CDR2 (germline): MNHEY, SVGAGI. Trimming removed 0 bases at V and 3 bases at J, with 12 bases between. The CDR3 is made up of 16 amino acids. In nucleotides, the CDR3 is TGTGCCAGCAGTTACTCAGGGGATGTCGACAATCAGCCCCAGCATTTT. This sequence encodes CASSYSGDVDNQPQHF.

This clone was seen a few times. The rearrangement links TRBV5-1 to TRBJ2-5; D call uncertain. The CDR3 covers 16 residues. With 4 bases removed from V and 0 bases from J, the gap between germline ends came to 16 bases. CDR1 is SGHRS, CDR2 YFSETQ, per germline. The CDR3 protein is CASSSLLGDYQETQYF. For the CDR3, the DNA is TGCGCCAGCAGCAGTCTATTAGGAGACTACCAAGAGACCCAGTACTTC. The whole variable domain, filled in from reference TRBV5-1 and TRBJ2-5, reads KAGVTQTPRYLIKTRGQQVTLSCSPISGHRSVSWYQQTPGQGLQFLFEYFSETQRNKGNFPGRFSGRQFSNSRSEMNVSTLELGDSALYLCASSSLLGDYQETQYFGPGTRLLVL.

V usage is TRBV19 and J usage is TRBJ1-1, with 7 bases that match TRBD1. The CDR3 spans 13 residues. After removal of 5 bases from V and 5 bases from J, the junction contained 5 bases not matched to a gene. The V gene's germline CDR1 is LNHDA and CDR2 SQIVND (reference sequence). Written as DNA, the CDR3 is TGTGCCAGTAGTTCGGGACAGCAGACTGAAGCTTTCTTT. It is translated as CASSSGQQTEAFF.

The chain joins TRBV6-1 to TRBJ1-3, with a weak D call TRBD1 (5 bases). From germline, CDR1 is MNHNS and CDR2 SASEGT. Deletions cut 6 bases from V and 2 bases from J, with 14 bases between. This CDR3 region has 15 residues. The CDR3 coding sequence is TGTGCCAGCAGGGCAGGGATTCTAGCTGGAAACACCATATATTTT. Its protein is CASRAGILAGNTIYF.

The V and J genes are TRBV20-1 and TRBJ2-5, with D tentatively TRBD1 (6 bases). V was trimmed by 6 bases and J by 3 bases, leaving 8 bases between them. The CDR3 has 11 residues. Germline-derived CDR1 and CDR2 are DFQATT and SNEGSKA (reference sequence). The CDR3 reads CSAGTKETQYF. The CDR3 DNA sequence: TGCAGTGCGGGGACAAAAGAGACCCAGTACTTC.

This clone was recorded once. V and J are TRBV5-1 and TRBJ2-7, with D uncertain. V was cut by 3 bases and J by 1 base, with 5 bases left in between. Per germline, CDR1 SGHRS and CDR2 YFSETQ. The CDR3 has 12 amino acids. The CDR3 loop reads CASSSASYEQYF. DNA of the CDR3: TGCGCCAGCAGCTCGGCTTCCTACGAGCAGTACTTC.

The V call is TRBV11-2, the J call TRBJ2-7; weak D call: TRBD1 (5 bases). Between the trimmed V and J ends, which lost 4 bases and 3 bases, there was a span of 10 bases. The germline gives CDR1 SGHAT, CDR2 FQNNGV. This CDR3 region has 13 residues. CDR3 amino acids: CASSSRQIYEQYF. CDR3 in DNA: TGTGCCAGCAGCTCCAGACAGATCTACGAGCAGTACTTC. The whole variable domain, remainder taken from reference TRBV11-2 and TRBJ2-7, is EAGVAQSPRYKIIEKRQSVAFWCNPISGHATLYWYQQILGQGPKLLIQFQNNGVVDDSQLPKDRFSAERLKGVDSTLKIQPAKLEDSAVYLCASSSRQIYEQYFGPGTRLTVT.

This rearrangement joins TRBV14 to TRBJ1-2; D gene uncertain. Trimming shortened V by 4 bases and J by 6 bases, and 12 bases separated the two germline ends. This CDR3 is built from 13 residues. The germline V gene has CDR1 SGHDN and CDR2 FVKESK. This chain's CDR3 is CASSPRTADGYTF. The CDR3 DNA reads TGTGCCAGCAGCCCCCGGACCGCGGATGGCTACACCTTC.